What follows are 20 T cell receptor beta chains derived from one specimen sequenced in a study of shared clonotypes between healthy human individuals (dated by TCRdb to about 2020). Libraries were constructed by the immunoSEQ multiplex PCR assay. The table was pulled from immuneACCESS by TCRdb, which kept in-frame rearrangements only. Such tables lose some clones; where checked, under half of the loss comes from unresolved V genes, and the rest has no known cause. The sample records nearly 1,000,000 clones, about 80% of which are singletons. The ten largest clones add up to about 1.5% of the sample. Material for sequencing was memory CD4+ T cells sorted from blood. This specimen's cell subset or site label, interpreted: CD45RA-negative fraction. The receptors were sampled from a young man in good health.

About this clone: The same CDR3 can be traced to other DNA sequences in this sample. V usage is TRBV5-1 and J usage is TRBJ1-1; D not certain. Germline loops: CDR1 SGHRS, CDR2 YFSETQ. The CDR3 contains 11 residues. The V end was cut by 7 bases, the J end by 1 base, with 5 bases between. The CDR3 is CASRSNTEAFF. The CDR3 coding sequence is TGCGCCAGCCGCTCGAACACTGAAGCTTTCTTT.

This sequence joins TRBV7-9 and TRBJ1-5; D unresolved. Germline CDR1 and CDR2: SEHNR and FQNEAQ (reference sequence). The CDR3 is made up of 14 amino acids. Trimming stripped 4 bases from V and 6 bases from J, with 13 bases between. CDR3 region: CASSSGLGGQPQHF. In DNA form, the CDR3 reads TGTGCCAGCAGCTCGGGCCTCGGAGGTCAGCCCCAGCATTTT.

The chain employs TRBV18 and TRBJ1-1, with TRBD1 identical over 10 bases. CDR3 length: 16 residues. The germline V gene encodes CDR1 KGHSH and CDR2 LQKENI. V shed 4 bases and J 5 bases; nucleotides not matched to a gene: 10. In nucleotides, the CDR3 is TGTGCCAGCTCACTCGGACAGGGGGGGAGGATTACTGAAGCTTTCTTT. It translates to CASSLGQGGRITEAFF.

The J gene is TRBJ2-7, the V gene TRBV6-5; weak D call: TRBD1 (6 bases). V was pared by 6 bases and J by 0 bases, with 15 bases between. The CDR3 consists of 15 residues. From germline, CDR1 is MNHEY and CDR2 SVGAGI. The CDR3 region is CASRSTGYTSYEQYF. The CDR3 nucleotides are TGTGCCAGCAGAAGTACAGGGTACACCTCCTACGAGCAGTACTTC.

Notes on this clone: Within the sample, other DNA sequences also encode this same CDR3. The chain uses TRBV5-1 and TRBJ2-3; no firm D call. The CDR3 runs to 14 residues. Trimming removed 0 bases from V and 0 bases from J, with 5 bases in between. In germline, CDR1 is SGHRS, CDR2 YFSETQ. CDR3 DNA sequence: TGCGCCAGCAGCTTGGGACCGAGCACAGATACGCAGTATTTT. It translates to CASSLGPSTDTQYF. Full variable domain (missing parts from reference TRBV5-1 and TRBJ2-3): KAGVTQTPRYLIKTRGQQVTLSCSPISGHRSVSWYQQTPGQGLQFLFEYFSETQRNKGNFPGRFSGRQFSNSRSEMNVSTLELGDSALYLCASSLGPSTDTQYFGPGTRLTVL.

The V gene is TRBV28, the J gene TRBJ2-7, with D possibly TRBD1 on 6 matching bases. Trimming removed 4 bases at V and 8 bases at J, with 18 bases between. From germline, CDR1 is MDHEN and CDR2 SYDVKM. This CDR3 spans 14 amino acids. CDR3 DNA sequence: TGTGCCAGCAGTTCCGGAGCCCTACAGGGTAAGCAGTACTTC. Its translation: CASSSGALQGKQYF.

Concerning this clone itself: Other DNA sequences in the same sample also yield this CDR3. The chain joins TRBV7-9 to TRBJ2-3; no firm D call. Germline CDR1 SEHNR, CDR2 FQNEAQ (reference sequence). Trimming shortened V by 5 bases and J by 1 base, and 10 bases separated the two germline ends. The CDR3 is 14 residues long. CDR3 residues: CASSLGSGTDTQYF. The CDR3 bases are TGTGCCAGCAGCCTTGGGTCTGGCACAGATACGCAGTATTTT.

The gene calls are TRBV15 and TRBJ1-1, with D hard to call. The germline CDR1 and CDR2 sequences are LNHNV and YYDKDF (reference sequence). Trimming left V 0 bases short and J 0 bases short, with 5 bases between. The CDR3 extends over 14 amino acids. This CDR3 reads CATSRDPLNTEAFF. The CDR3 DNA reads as TGTGCCACCAGCAGAGACCCTTTGAACACTGAAGCTTTCTTT.

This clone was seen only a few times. CDR3 coding DNA: TGTGCCAGCAGTCTTGCTATGAACACTGAAGCTTTCTTT. This codes for CASSLAMNTEAFF. The rearrangement uses TRBV6-4 and TRBJ1-1; D unresolved. There are 13 residues in the CDR3. Trimming removed 5 bases at V and 0 bases at J, with 7 bases between. Germline V gives CDR1 MRHNA, CDR2 SNTAGT.

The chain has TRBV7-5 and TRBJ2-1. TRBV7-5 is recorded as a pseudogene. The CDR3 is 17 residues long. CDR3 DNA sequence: TGTGCCAGAAGCTTCGTATTAGGGACGACCTGGGGCAATGAGCAGTTCTTC. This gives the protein CARSFVLGTTWGNEQFF.

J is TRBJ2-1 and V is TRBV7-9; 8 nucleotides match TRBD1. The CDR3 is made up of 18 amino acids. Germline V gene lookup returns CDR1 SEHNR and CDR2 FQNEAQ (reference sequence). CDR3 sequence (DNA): TGTTTCATAGGTGGGGCAGGGGGCCTTTTAAGCTCCTACAATGAGCAGTTCTTC. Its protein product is CFIGGAGGLLSSYNEQFF. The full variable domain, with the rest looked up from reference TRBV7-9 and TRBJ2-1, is DTGVSQNPRHKITKRGQNVTFRCDPISEHNRLYWYRQTLGQGPEFLTYFQNEAQLEKSRLLSDRFSAERPKGSFSTLEIQRTEQGDSAMYLCFIGGAGGLLSSYNEQFFGPGTRLTVL.

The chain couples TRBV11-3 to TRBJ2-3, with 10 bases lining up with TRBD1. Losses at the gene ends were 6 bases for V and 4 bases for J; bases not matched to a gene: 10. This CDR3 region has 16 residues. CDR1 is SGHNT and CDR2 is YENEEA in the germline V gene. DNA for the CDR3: TGTGCCAGCAGTCCATCGGGACAGGGGAAAGCAGATACGCAGTATTTT. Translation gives CASSPSGQGKADTQYF.

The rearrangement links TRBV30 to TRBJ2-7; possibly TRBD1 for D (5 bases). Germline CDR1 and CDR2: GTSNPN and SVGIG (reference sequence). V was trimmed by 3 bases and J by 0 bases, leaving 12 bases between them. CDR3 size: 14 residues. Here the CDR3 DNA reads TGTGCCTGGAGGGACACGAGGAGCTCCTACGAGCAGTACTTC. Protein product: CAWRDTRSSYEQYF.

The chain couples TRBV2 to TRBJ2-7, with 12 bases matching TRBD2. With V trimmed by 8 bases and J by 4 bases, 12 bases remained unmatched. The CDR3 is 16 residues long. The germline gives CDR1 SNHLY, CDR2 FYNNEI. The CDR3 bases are TGTGCCAGCCGGCTTGGGCCTAGCGGGGGGGCTTACGAGCAGTACTTC. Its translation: CASRLGPSGGAYEQYF.

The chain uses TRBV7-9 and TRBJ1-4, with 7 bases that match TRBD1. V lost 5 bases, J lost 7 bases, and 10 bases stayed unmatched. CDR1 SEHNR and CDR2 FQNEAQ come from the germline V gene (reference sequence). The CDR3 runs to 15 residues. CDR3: CASSPIGQGGEKLFF. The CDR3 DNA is TGTGCCAGCAGCCCGATTGGGCAGGGGGGTGAAAAACTGTTTTTT.

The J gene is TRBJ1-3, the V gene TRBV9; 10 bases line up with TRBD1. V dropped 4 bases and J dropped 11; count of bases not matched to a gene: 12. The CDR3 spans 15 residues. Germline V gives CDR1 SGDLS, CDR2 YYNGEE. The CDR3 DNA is TGTGCCAGCAGCCTCACACCCGGGACAGGGGAAGCCATATATTTT. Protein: CASSLTPGTGEAIYF.

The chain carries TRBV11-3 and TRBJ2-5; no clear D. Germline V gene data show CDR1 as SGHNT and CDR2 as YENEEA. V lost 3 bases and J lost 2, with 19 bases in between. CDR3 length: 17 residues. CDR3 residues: CASSFFVHSPFQETQYF. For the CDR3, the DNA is TGTGCCAGCAGCTTTTTCGTTCACTCGCCCTTTCAAGAGACCCAGTACTTC.

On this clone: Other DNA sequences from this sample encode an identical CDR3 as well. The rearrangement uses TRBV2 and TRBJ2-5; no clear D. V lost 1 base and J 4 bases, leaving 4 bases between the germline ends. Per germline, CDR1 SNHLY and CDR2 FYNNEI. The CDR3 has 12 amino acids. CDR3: CASSEGVETQYF. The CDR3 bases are TGTGCCAGCAGTGAAGGGGTAGAGACCCAGTACTTC.

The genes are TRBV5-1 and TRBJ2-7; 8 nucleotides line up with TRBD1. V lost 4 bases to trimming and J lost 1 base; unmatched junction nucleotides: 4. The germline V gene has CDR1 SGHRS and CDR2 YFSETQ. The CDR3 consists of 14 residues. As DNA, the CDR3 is TGCGCCAGCAGCCAAAGACAGGGGTCCTACGAGCAGTACTTC. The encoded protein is CASSQRQGSYEQYF.

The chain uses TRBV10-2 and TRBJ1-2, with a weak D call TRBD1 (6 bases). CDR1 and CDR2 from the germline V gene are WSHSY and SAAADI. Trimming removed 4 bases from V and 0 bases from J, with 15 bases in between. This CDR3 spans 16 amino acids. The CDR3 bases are TGCGCCAGCAGTGCACTAGGGGGGGGAGCTAACTATGGCTACACCTTC. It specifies CASSALGGGANYGYTF.